This TCR beta chain was recorded in a study of T cells in Graves' hyperthyroidism and ophthalmopathy (dated by TCRdb to the late 2010s). Broadly, across the study: Peripheral blood samples were taken at initial diagnosis, before any treatment was given. Once sampling was done, hyperthyroidism patients were given methimazole at a starting dose of 30 mg daily, whereas ophthalmopathy patients were given high-dose intravenous methylprednisolone. Prospective prediction of ophthalmopathy was tested in an independent validation cohort consisting of 18 hyperthyroidism patients and 17 patients who later progressed to ophthalmopathy. The roughly 91 discovery patients were randomly split 7:3 into training and test sets. The paper reports TCR Vbeta CDR3 sequencing of fewer than 150 peripheral blood samples: some 41 ophthalmopathy, around 80 hyperthyroidism and roughly 17 progressor patients. In several Graves' hyperthyroidism patients, the study also compared T-cell repertoires from thyroid tissue with T-cell repertoires from blood. A discovery cohort of roughly 96 patients, about 43 with Graves' ophthalmopathy and more than 55 with stable Graves' hyperthyroidism, was used to find distinguishing TCR V-J signatures.

General study outcomes and caveats: A model built on a 13 V-J signature distinguished ophthalmopathy from stable hyperthyroidism, reaching about 88% sensitivity and about 81% specificity in cross-validation and 80%/75% in testing. In validation, the model predicted progression to ophthalmopathy a median of around six months before onset, with approximately 70% sensitivity and around 76% specificity. Sample size was not statistically predetermined, and blinding of investigators to group allocation was not performed. Most expanded thyroid clonotypes (frequency above 0.001) were also detected in blood, a finding suggesting that blood repertoires may reflect thyroid immune responses.

Amplification of TCR beta CDR3 regions was carried out from RNA transcripts. The TCR CDR3 was subjected to a first round of RT-PCR using the HTBI primer set and the Qiagen OneStep RT-PCR kit. Libraries were constructed in a second round of multiplex PCR, after which size selection and purification were carried out. The libraries were sequenced on an Illumina HiSeq2000 using paired-end 100 bp reads. The authors' analysis ran thus. SOAPnuke was used to process the raw data, throwing out any read that contained adapters or uncalled bases, had a mean Phred below 15, or lacked an exact constant-primer or identifier match. High-quality paired reads were merged using COPE v1.2.5, and each unique nucleotide sequence was defined as a clonotype. MiTCR v1.1 was used to align clonotypes to the IMGT TRBV, TRBD and TRBJ reference segments. The analysis included only V-J combinations with a frequency above 0.0001, which together covered 99.2% of the repertoires. A TCS score was defined as the ratio between F50 (clonal expansion) and ExV (chaos), using BLOSUM62-based TCRdist between CDR3 peptides within each V-J. Welch's t-statistics and random forest reduced roughly 500 V-J features to roughly 13, which were used in a naive Bayes classifier (R e1071). TCRdb reworked the public reads: Q25 trimming with fastp, MiXCR clone assembly, productive beta chains retained. Each CDR3 protein gets just one entry, which takes the most common genes and DNA from the rows behind it. TCRdb's processing, not the study's, gives the V and J calls here. The sample has 500,000 to 750,000 distinct CDR3 sequences on record, 11% to 15% of them singletons. The ten top clones hold roughly 7% of the sample.

Ophthalmopathy patients had moderately to severely active disease, Clinical Activity Score of at least 3, NOSPECS grade of at least 4, and duration under 3 months. The study excluded patients with uncontrolled infections, other autoimmune diseases, pregnancy or lactation. Diagnoses were based on clinical symptoms, serum thyroxine and TRAb, thyroid ultrasound and orbital computed tomography. Ficoll-Paque density gradient centrifugation was used to isolate PBMCs from about 10 ml of fresh peripheral blood. Total RNA was extracted using Trizol reagent, and RNA quality was assessed on an Agilent 2100 Bioanalyzer. About this clonotype: Its antigen remains unidentified. Qualities for individual bases were not recorded, and no much larger clone is one base off.

The CDR3 sequence holds 13 residues, the cysteine and phenylalanine included. Only the CDR3 part of the read is kept: 39 bases, read in frame from the first base. In the germline V gene, CDR1 corresponds to SGHTA and CDR2 to FQGTGA. Deletion took 8 bases off V and 3 bases off J, with a span of 14 bases between the germline ends. Sequencing was done on a sample of blood. This sequence uses TRBV7-3 and TRBJ2-7; the best D guess is TRBD1, with 6 bases matching. This TCR was recovered from a woman younger than 30 with Graves' ophthalmopathy. The DNA reads TGTGCCAGCGCAAGCAGGGGTGGCTACGAGCAGTACTTC. The resulting protein is CASASRGGYEQYF.